What follows are 30 T cell receptor beta chains derived from one specimen sequenced in a study of early T cells in non-severe SARS-CoV-2 infection. TCRdb analysed the 5' RACE reads with MiXCR anew, one entry per CDR3 protein. The sample has around 58,000 distinct CDR3 sequences, around 8.3% seen once. The input for sequencing was whole blood, taken at baseline. The receptors here all came from an adult who was a healthcare worker with PCR-confirmed SARS-CoV-2 infection or an uninfected control (not recorded which).

This clonotype showed up just a few times. This chain connects TRBV24-1 to TRBJ2-2; TRBD2 matches 11 bases. Germline CDR1 reads KGHDR; CDR2 reads SFDVKD. The CDR3 extends over 16 amino acids. Trimming took 3 bases from V and 5 from J; bases not matched to a gene: 4. This CDR3 is CATSDVAGGETGELFF. DNA of the CDR3: TGTGCCACCAGTGATGTAGCGGGAGGGGAGACCGGGGAGCTGTTTTTT.

To note about this clonotype: The junction shows a germline mismatch at one end, possibly a read error. The chain employs TRBV5-4 and TRBJ2-5; TRBD1 aligns across 7 bases. Germline loops: CDR1 SGHNT, CDR2 YYREEE (reference sequence). The CDR3 has 14 amino acids. The CDR3 nucleotides are TGTGCCAGCAGCGGGGGACAGATCAAAGAGACCCTGTACTTC. It specifies CASSGGQIKETLYF. The whole variable domain, filled in from reference TRBV5-4 and TRBJ2-5, reads ETGVTQSPTHLIKTRGQQVTLRCSSQSGHNTVSWYQQALGQGPQFIFQYYREEENGRGNFPPRFSGLQFPNYSSELNVNALELDDSALYLCASSGGQIKETLYFGPGTRLLVL.

V and J are TRBV9 and TRBJ2-7; tentatively, D is TRBD2 (6 bases). The V end lost 4 bases, the J end lost 0 bases, and 14 bases lay between the germline ends. Germline V CDR1 and CDR2: SGDLS, YYNGEE. CDR3 length equals 15 residues. The CDR3 reads CASSPGDLSSYEQYF. DNA of the CDR3: TGTGCCAGCAGCCCCGGGGACTTAAGCTCCTACGAGCAGTACTTC.

This clonotype was counted at least ten times. The rearrangement joins TRBV15 to TRBJ2-2; D is unresolved. Germline CDR1 and CDR2: LNHNV and YYDKDF (reference sequence). This CDR3 is 15 amino acids long. V lost 0 bases, J lost 4 bases, and 9 bases lay in between. CDR3 coding DNA: TGTGCCACCAGCAGAGATACGGGTGTCACCGGGGAGCTGTTTTTT. Its protein is CATSRDTGVTGELFF.

This clonotype occurred a few times. J is TRBJ2-3 and V is TRBV20-1; 11 positions match TRBD2. Trimming cost V 5 bases and J 3 bases; bases outside gene matches: 7. Germline loops: CDR1 DFQATT, CDR2 SNEGSKA (reference sequence). The length of the CDR3 is 15 residues. The CDR3 DNA reads TGCAGTGCTCTTAGCGGGAGGGCAAAAACAGATACGCAGTATTTT. It codes for CSALSGRAKTDTQYF.

There are many counts of this clonotype. The J gene is TRBJ2-2, the V gene TRBV28, with D possibly matching TRBD2 (6 bases). The CDR3 consists of 15 residues. Trimming cost V 5 bases and J 5 bases, with 15 bases left between them. Germline assignment: CDR1 MDHEN and CDR2 SYDVKM. The CDR3 reads CASSLGRRETGELFF. The CDR3 DNA reads TGTGCCAGCAGTCTCGGACGCCGGGAGACCGGGGAGCTGTTTTTT. Filled out from reference TRBV28 and TRBJ2-2, the complete variable domain reads DVKVTQSSRYLVKRTGEKVFLECVQDMDHENMFWYRQDPGLGLRLIYFSYDVKMKEKGDIPEGYSVSREKKERFSLILESASTNQTSMYLCASSLGRRETGELFFGEGSRLTVL.

This clonotype was observed many times. V usage is TRBV7-2 and J usage is TRBJ1-6, with a tentative D call TRBD1 (5 bases). The CDR3 sequence is 17 residues long. The germline V gene has CDR1 SGHTA and CDR2 FQGNSA. V lost 4 bases and J 7 bases, leaving 20 bases between the germline ends. CDR3 amino acids: CASSSRPATGQNSPLHF. The CDR3 nucleotides are TGTGCCAGCAGCTCCCGGCCCGCTACAGGCCAAAATTCACCCCTCCACTTT.

In its sample, this clonotype was seen a few times. V is TRBV7-2 and J is TRBJ2-1; no reliable D call. The V and J ends lost 7 bases and 8 bases respectively, with 24 bases between them. The CDR3 length is 16 residues. Germline assignment: CDR1 SGHTA and CDR2 FQGNSA. CDR3 bases: TGTGCCAGCACCAAACCTAAGGTGGGGTACGGTGATGAGCAGTTCTTC. Protein product: CASTKPKVGYGDEQFF.

This clonotype was recorded many times. The chain links TRBV29-1 to TRBJ1-2, with TRBD1 matching over 8 bases. The length of the CDR3 is 18 residues. Trimming removed 6 bases from V and 2 bases from J; junction bases left unmatched: 20. Germline CDR1 is SQVTM and CDR2 is ANQGSEA. The CDR3 protein is CSVDQPTGQAKDNYGYTF. The CDR3, as DNA: TGCAGCGTGGACCAACCAACGGGACAGGCGAAAGACAACTATGGCTACACCTTC.

This chain uses TRBV6-2 or TRBV6-3 with TRBJ2-5, with 10 bases fitting TRBD1. CDR1 and CDR2 from the germline V gene are MNHEY and SVGEGT. There are 13 residues in the CDR3. V shed 11 bases and J 5 bases; nucleotides not matched to a gene: 8. The DNA of the CDR3 is TGTGCCTGCCGGGACAGGGGAACCGAGACCCAGTACTTC. Protein sequence: CACRDRGTETQYF.

CDR3 amino acids: CSVEERGGPFYGYTF. CDR3 DNA sequence: TGCAGCGTTGAAGAAAGGGGAGGCCCCTTCTATGGCTACACCTTC. The chain carries TRBV29-1 and TRBJ1-2; D is possibly TRBD1 (5 bases). Trimming shortened V by 0 bases and J by 4 bases, and 15 bases separated the two germline ends. Germline values: CDR1 SQVTM, CDR2 ANQGSEA. CDR3 length: 15 amino acids.

This clonotype was observed many times. The rearrangement uses TRBV13 and TRBJ2-7, with D tentatively TRBD2 (6 bases). The length of the CDR3 is 14 residues. Germline CDR1 reads PRHDT; CDR2 reads FYEKMQ (reference sequence). Trimming cost V 5 bases and J 3 bases, with 14 bases left between them. Here the CDR3 reads CASSPGGSGYEQYF. The CDR3 coding sequence is TGTGCCAGCAGCCCTGGGGGTAGCGGCTACGAGCAGTACTTC.

V is TRBV30 and J is TRBJ2-5, with D perhaps matching TRBD2 (7 bases). V lost 1 base, J lost 1 base, and 13 bases lay in between. Per germline, CDR1 GTSNPN and CDR2 SVGIG (reference sequence). The CDR3 has 15 amino acids. CDR3 DNA: TGTGCCTGGAGTGAAACCGGGGGGCCCCAAGAGACCCAGTACTTC. Amino acid sequence: CAWSETGGPQETQYF.

The chain is built from TRBV5-4 and TRBJ2-3; D not resolved. V was clipped by 1 base and J by 0 bases, with 15 bases between them. The CDR3 is 17 amino acids. Germline CDR1 and CDR2: SGHNT and YYREEE (reference sequence). In DNA form, the CDR3 reads TGTGCCAGCAGCTTGATATACGCGGAGCCTAGCACAGATACGCAGTATTTT. Translating gives CASSLIYAEPSTDTQYF. Full variable domain (outside the CDR3, taken from reference TRBV5-4 and TRBJ2-3): ETGVTQSPTHLIKTRGQQVTLRCSSQSGHNTVSWYQQALGQGPQFIFQYYREEENGRGNFPPRFSGLQFPNYSSELNVNALELDDSALYLCASSLIYAEPSTDTQYFGPGTRLTVL.

This clonotype has a handful of counts. The gene calls are TRBV11-2 and TRBJ2-6, with D perhaps matching TRBD2 (6 bases). Germline loops: CDR1 SGHAT, CDR2 FQNNGV. With 0 bases removed from V and 2 bases from J, the gap between germline ends came to 11 bases. The CDR3 contains 17 residues. CDR3 coding DNA: TGTGCCAGCAGCTTAGATGGAGGGATGGCTGGGGCCAACGTCCTGACTTTC. Protein sequence: CASSLDGGMAGANVLTF.

This clonotype was found many times. The V and J genes are TRBV15 and TRBJ2-1; TRBD1 matches 11 bases. CDR3 length equals 15 residues. The germline CDR1 and CDR2 sequences are LNHNV and YYDKDF (reference sequence). Unmatched junction bases numbered 7, after V lost 3 bases and J lost 9 bases. CDR3 bases: TGTGCCACCAGCAGCCTTGGACAGGGGGCAGGTGAGCAGTTCTTC. Residues: CATSSLGQGAGEQFF.

The sample holds many counts of this clonotype. The CDR3 spells CASSWVHRAERRNEQFF. CDR3 nucleotide sequence: TGTGCCAGCAGTTGGGTTCACAGGGCGGAGCGGAGGAATGAGCAGTTCTTC. The chain couples TRBV28 to TRBJ2-1, with D perhaps TRBD1 (6 bases). Germline CDR1 MDHEN, CDR2 SYDVKM. The CDR3 is 17 amino acids. With 4 bases removed from V and 7 bases from J, the gap between germline ends came to 23 bases.

This clonotype was observed many times. The CDR3 nucleotides are TGTGCCAGCAGCCCACAGAGGGCTGAGCAGTTCTTC. It translates to CASSPQRAEQFF. This chain connects TRBV7-2 to TRBJ2-1; tentatively, D is TRBD2 (5 bases). The CDR3 has 12 amino acids. The V and J ends lost 5 bases and 9 bases respectively, with 11 bases between them. Germline V gene data show CDR1 as SGHTA and CDR2 as FQGNSA. The variable domain in full, completed from reference TRBV7-2 and TRBJ2-1, reads GAGVSQSPSNKVTEKGKDVELRCDPISGHTALYWYRQSLGQGLEFLIYFQGNSAPDKSGLPSDRFSAERTGGSVSTLTIQRTQQEDSAVYLCASSPQRAEQFFGPGTRLTVL.

This clonotype was detected only a few times. The rearrangement joins TRBV30 to TRBJ1-2; a possible D gene is TRBD1 (5 bases). Germline CDR1 reads GTSNPN; CDR2 reads SVGIG (reference sequence). The CDR3 is 13 amino acids. Trimming removed 0 bases at V and 2 bases at J, with 7 bases between. The CDR3 DNA reads as TGTGCCTGGAGTGTAAGGGGAAACTATGGCTACACCTTC. Protein: CAWSVRGNYGYTF.

The J gene is TRBJ1-2, the V gene TRBV14; TRBD1 matches at 8 bases. The CDR3 is 15 residues long. CDR1 and CDR2 (germline): SGHDN, FVKESK. Trimming removed 5 bases from V and 4 bases from J; junction bases left unmatched: 9. CDR3 loop: CASSSQGVPSYGYTF. CDR3 nucleotide sequence: TGTGCCAGCAGCTCACAGGGGGTACCCAGCTATGGCTACACCTTC. The full variable domain, completed using reference TRBV14 and TRBJ1-2, is EAGVTQFPSHSVIEKGQTVTLRCDPISGHDNLYWYRRVMGKEIKFLLHFVKESKQDESGMPNNRFLAERTGGTYSTLKVQPAELEDSGVYFCASSSQGVPSYGYTFGSGTRLTVV.

This clonotype has at least ten counts. The chain joins TRBV30 to TRBJ1-6; D not certain. Germline CDR1 and CDR2: GTSNPN and SVGIG (reference sequence). This CDR3 spans 13 amino acids. V lost 2 bases and J lost 10, with 12 bases in between. CDR3 DNA: TGTGCCTGGAGTATCAGCGGTCGATCACCCCTCCACTTT. Translating gives CAWSISGRSPLHF.

Only a few counts were recorded for this clonotype. V is TRBV7-9 and J is TRBJ2-7; 9 positions agree with TRBD2. The V gene end was trimmed by 5 bases and the J gene end by 6 bases; junction bases not matched to a gene: 8. The germline CDR1 and CDR2 sequences are SEHNR and FQNEAQ (reference sequence). This CDR3 contains 14 residues. CDR3 nucleotide sequence: TGTGCCAGCAGCCCACCGGGACTAGCTAGCGAGCAGTACTTC. Its translation is CASSPPGLASEQYF.

The V call is TRBV29-1, the J call TRBJ2-7; D gene ambiguous. Germline V gene lookup returns CDR1 SQVTM and CDR2 ANQGSEA. The V gene lost 2 bases and the J gene lost 0 bases, with 14 bases spanning the gap. The CDR3 covers 15 residues. The CDR3 is CSVEYRGRRSYEQYF. The CDR3 DNA is TGCAGCGTTGAATATAGAGGCAGGCGCTCCTACGAGCAGTACTTC.

This clonotype occurred many times. This chain links TRBV2 with TRBJ1-1; the match to TRBD1 covers 9 bases. V trimming: 7 bases; J trimming: 4 bases; junction bases outside the gene matches: 10. This CDR3 contains 15 residues. CDR1 is SNHLY, CDR2 FYNNEI, per germline. For the CDR3, the DNA is TGTGCCAGCAAAGTTTTACAGGGGGCGTCCACTGAAGCTTTCTTT. Its protein is CASKVLQGASTEAFF.

This clonotype was found a few times. The V gene is TRBV7-2, the J gene TRBJ1-5; a possible D gene is TRBD1 (6 bases). The CDR3 totals 17 residues. V lost 0 bases and J lost 6, with 18 bases in between. The germline gives CDR1 SGHTA, CDR2 FQGNSA. In nucleotides, the CDR3 is TGTGCCAGCAGCTTAGCGGGGGCCGGGCTTGGCGGTCAGCCCCAGCATTTT. Encoded protein: CASSLAGAGLGGQPQHF. Using reference TRBV7-2 and TRBJ1-5 for the parts outside the CDR3, the full variable domain is GAGVSQSPSNKVTEKGKDVELRCDPISGHTALYWYRQSLGQGLEFLIYFQGNSAPDKSGLPSDRFSAERTGGSVSTLTIQRTQQEDSAVYLCASSLAGAGLGGQPQHFGDGTRLSIL.

A few counts support this clonotype. This chain joins TRBV19 and TRBJ1-5; maybe TRBD1 (5 bases). Germline CDR1 reads LNHDA; CDR2 reads SQIVND (reference sequence). V lost 6 bases and J 4 bases, leaving 16 bases between the germline ends. CDR3 length: 15 amino acids. The chain's CDR3 is CASSFSRVLNQPQHF. CDR3 nucleotides: TGTGCCAGTAGCTTTAGCAGGGTCCTAAATCAGCCCCAGCATTTT.

CDR3 bases: TGCAGTGCTGTAGACAGGAATCTCAATGAGCAGTTCTTC. Protein: CSAVDRNLNEQFF. V gene TRBV20-1 combines with J gene TRBJ2-1; a weak D match, TRBD1 (6 bases). The CDR3 loop spans 13 amino acids. Per the germline V gene, CDR1 is DFQATT and CDR2 is SNEGSKA (reference sequence). V was shortened by 5 bases and J by 6 bases, with 14 bases between the two germline ends.

The chain uses TRBV13 and TRBJ2-3, with no clear D. The V and J ends lost 2 bases and 0 bases respectively, with 9 bases between them. In germline, CDR1 is PRHDT, CDR2 FYEKMQ (reference sequence). CDR3 length equals 15 residues. CDR3 nucleotide sequence: TGTGCCAGCAGCTTAAGGGCGGAGAGCACAGATACGCAGTATTTT. It specifies CASSLRAESTDTQYF.

This clonotype was detected only a few times. The chain couples TRBV5-1 to TRBJ2-1, with TRBD2 matching over 7 bases. There are 16 residues in the CDR3. V dropped 9 bases and J dropped 4; count of bases not matched to a gene: 16. Germline V lookup: CDR1 SGHRS, CDR2 YFSETQ. The CDR3 sequence is CANLRPSGGSYNEQFF. Here the CDR3 DNA reads TGCGCCAACCTGCGCCCTAGCGGCGGAAGTTACAATGAGCAGTTCTTC.

The sample holds many counts of this clonotype. J is TRBJ2-3 and V is TRBV11-3; the D is unclear. The germline V and J ends were trimmed by 2 bases and 5 bases, with 8 bases remaining between them. The CDR3 covers 13 residues. Germline assignment: CDR1 SGHNT and CDR2 YENEEA. This CDR3 is CASSLNLRDTQYF. Here the CDR3 DNA reads TGTGCCAGCAGCTTAAATTTACGAGATACGCAGTATTTT.